The present T cell receptor (beta chain) was sequenced within a study of cytomegalovirus exposure and HLA in healthy donors. Use of 60 Vbeta and 13 Jbeta primers characterized the PCR. Study processing details: Among the unique TCR beta chains that a later analysis counted, 80 million to 100 million in all, approximately 12 million were shared. Method: immunoSEQ multiplex PCR; TCRdb's copy keeps in-frame clones and lacks some. For V, J and clone size, that table is used; D and trimming come from the DNA. The sample has some 140,000 clones; around four fifths are singletons. The TCR originated in a young man in good health. The sequencing sample was made of PBMCs.

The CDR3 nucleotides are TGTGCCAGCTCACCTCCAGGGGTAGGCGCTAACTATGGCTACACCTTC. Amino acids: CASSPPGVGANYGYTF. This chain uses TRBV18 with TRBJ1-2, with TRBD1 as a possible D gene (6 bases). Germline lookup yields CDR1 KGHSH and CDR2 LQKENI. Trimming shortened V by 3 bases and J by 0 bases, and 14 bases separated the two germline ends. This CDR3 contains 16 residues. Full variable domain (outside the CDR3, taken from reference TRBV18 and TRBJ1-2): NAGVMQNPRHLVRRRGQEARLRCSPMKGHSHVYWYRQLPEEGLKFMVYLQKENIIDESGMPKERFSAEFPKEGPSILRIQQVVRGDSAAYFCASSPPGVGANYGYTFGSGTRLTVV.